Below are 27 T cell receptor beta chains sequenced from a single sample in a study of Ad26.COV2.S vaccination and SARS-CoV-2 variants. The assay was immunoSEQ multiplex PCR, and TCRdb's table has in-frame clones only and misses some. The sample holds under 600,000 clones, 89% seen once. This sample's treatment: some 19 received Ad26.COV2.S at low or high dose, single or two shots; about five received placebo; per-sample allocation not given. Sampling took place 63 days after the first vaccine or placebo injection. Sample: peripheral blood, taken in a trial of Ad26.COV2.S vaccine versus placebo. These receptors originate from a person aged 18-65 years who received the Ad26.COV2.S COVID-19 vaccine or a placebo.

CDR3 region: CASCMTSGSPHEQYF. CDR3 DNA sequence: TGTGCCAGCTGTATGACTAGCGGGAGCCCCCACGAGCAGTACTTC. This chain joins TRBV6-5 and TRBJ2-7; TRBD2 aligns across 12 bases. Germline assignment: CDR1 MNHEY and CDR2 SVGAGI. J gave up 5 bases and V 8 bases, and 10 bases lay outside the gene matches. The CDR3 loop spans 15 amino acids.

The rearrangement links TRBV3-1 (or the pseudogene TRBV3-2) to TRBJ2-1, with no clear D. Trimming shortened V by 1 base and J by 9 bases, and 4 bases separated the two germline ends. This CDR3 contains 11 residues. Germline values: CDR1 LGHDT, CDR2 YNNKEL (reference sequence). DNA for the CDR3: TGTGCCAGCAGCCAAGGACGTGAGCAGTTCTTC. Translated, it gives CASSQGREQFF.

V gene TRBV5-8 combines with J gene TRBJ1-2; the match to TRBD1 covers 7 bases. The CDR3 extends over 14 amino acids. The V and J ends lost 4 bases and 4 bases, in that order; junction bases with no gene match: 7. Germline V gene sequence: CDR1 SGHTS, CDR2 YDEGEE. The CDR3 DNA sequence: TGTGCCAGCAGCCCGGACAGGTGGGGCTATGGCTACACCTTC. Translation: CASSPDRWGYGYTF.

The chain is built from TRBV28 and TRBJ2-7; TRBD2 aligns across 11 bases. CDR1 is MDHEN, CDR2 SYDVKM, per germline. V shed 7 bases, J shed 3 bases, and the junction held 5 bases outside the gene matches. This CDR3 contains 14 residues. The CDR3 is CASITSGRLYEQYF. CDR3 bases: TGTGCCAGCATCACTAGCGGGAGACTCTACGAGCAGTACTTC.

The rearrangement joins TRBV7-8 to TRBJ1-1; D uncertain. This CDR3 spans 13 amino acids. Trimming stripped 5 bases from V and 1 base from J, with 8 bases between. Germline V gene data show CDR1 as SGHVS and CDR2 as FQNEAQ. CDR3 amino acids: CASSPQQNTEAFF. In nucleotides, the CDR3 is TGTGCCAGCAGCCCGCAGCAGAACACTGAAGCTTTCTTT.

The chain couples TRBV5-1 to TRBJ2-1, with TRBD2 matching 10 bases. The CDR3 sequence is 15 residues long. Losses at the gene ends were 4 bases for V and 2 bases for J; bases not matched to a gene: 3. Per the germline V gene, CDR1 is SGHRS and CDR2 is YFSETQ. Here the CDR3 reads CASSVAGGTYNEQFF. Written as DNA, the CDR3 is TGCGCCAGCAGCGTAGCGGGGGGCACCTACAATGAGCAGTTCTTC. The full variable domain, with the rest looked up from reference TRBV5-1 and TRBJ2-1, is KAGVTQTPRYLIKTRGQQVTLSCSPISGHRSVSWYQQTPGQGLQFLFEYFSETQRNKGNFPGRFSGRQFSNSRSEMNVSTLELGDSALYLCASSVAGGTYNEQFFGPGTRLTVL.

V is TRBV19 and J is TRBJ1-2; 7 bases align to TRBD1. The V and J ends lost 8 bases and 4 bases, in that order; junction bases with no gene match: 7. Germline V gene data show CDR1 as LNHDA and CDR2 as SQIVND (reference sequence). CDR3 length: 13 amino acids. The CDR3 loop is CASGQALSYGYTF. CDR3 coding DNA: TGTGCCAGTGGACAGGCTCTAAGCTATGGCTACACCTTC.

V gene TRBV3-1 (or the pseudogene TRBV3-2) combines with J gene TRBJ1-5, with D tentatively TRBD1 (5 bases). V gave up 1 base and J gave up 4 bases, with 8 bases separating them. Germline-derived CDR1 and CDR2 are LGHDT and YNNKEL (reference sequence). The CDR3 has 14 residues. Here the CDR3 reads CASSQGGVNQPQHF. Here the CDR3 DNA reads TGTGCCAGCAGCCAAGGAGGGGTGAATCAGCCCCAGCATTTT.

As for this clone: One junction end does not reproduce the germline sequence, and a read error may be involved. The chain recombines TRBV6-6 with TRBJ2-5, with D hard to call. CDR1 and CDR2 from the germline V gene are MNHNY and SVGAGI (reference sequence). There are 12 residues in the CDR3. CDR3 sequence (DNA): TGTGCCAGCAGGGCCTCCCAAGGGACCCAGTACTTC. Encoded protein: CASRASQGTQYF.

This chain links TRBV13 with TRBJ1-2, with TRBD1 matching over 9 bases. The CDR3 has 16 residues. V dropped 5 bases and J dropped 3; count of bases not matched to a gene: 10. The germline CDR1 and CDR2 sequences are PRHDT and FYEKMQ (reference sequence). Here the CDR3 reads CASSPPRTGEDYGYTF. CDR3 nucleotides: TGTGCCAGCAGCCCCCCCCGGACAGGGGAGGACTATGGCTACACCTTC.

This chain connects TRBV28 to TRBJ1-1, with D unresolved. This CDR3 region has 15 residues. Looked up from germline, CDR1 is MDHEN and CDR2 is SYDVKM. V lost 6 bases and J lost 0, with 14 bases in between. In nucleotides, the CDR3 is TGTGCCAGCAGAACGGTCTCTTACCTGAACACTGAAGCTTTCTTT. Its translation: CASRTVSYLNTEAFF.

The V call is TRBV3-1 (or the pseudogene TRBV3-2), the J call TRBJ2-2; 8 positions match TRBD1. Germline CDR1 and CDR2: LGHDT and YNNKEL (reference sequence). This CDR3 region has 16 residues. Germline trimming cut 4 bases from V and 4 bases from J; bases unmatched to any gene: 8. The CDR3 sequence is CASSRQTGEATGELFF. The CDR3 DNA follows: TGTGCCAGCAGCCGCCAGACAGGGGAAGCCACCGGGGAGCTGTTTTTT.

V gene TRBV28 combines with J gene TRBJ2-7; unclear D gene. Looked up from germline, CDR1 is MDHEN and CDR2 is SYDVKM. CDR3 length: 14 residues. V was cut by 4 bases and J by 3 bases, with 13 bases left in between. CDR3: CASSSPPQIYEQYF. The CDR3 DNA reads TGTGCCAGCAGTTCCCCCCCTCAGATCTACGAGCAGTACTTC.

This clone came up once. The CDR3 DNA sequence: TGTGCCAGCAGTTACGGGGGCCCTAACTATGGCTACACCTTC. It specifies CASSYGGPNYGYTF. The V call is TRBV6-5, the J call TRBJ1-2; a possible D gene is TRBD1 (6 bases). Trimming pared 2 bases from V and 0 bases from J, leaving 7 bases between. The CDR3 runs to 14 residues. Germline V CDR1 and CDR2: MNHEY, SVGAGI.

Only one count was recorded for this clone. The V call is TRBV9, the J call TRBJ1-4, with D unresolved. Per the germline V gene, CDR1 is SGDLS and CDR2 is YYNGEE. This CDR3 is built from 15 residues. V gave up 2 bases and J gave up 4 bases, with 12 bases separating them. As DNA, the CDR3 is TGTGCCAGCAGCGTGGAAGACACTTATAATGAAAAACTGTTTTTT. Its protein product is CASSVEDTYNEKLFF.

This rearrangement joins TRBV10-1 to TRBJ2-3; 8 bases line up with TRBD1. This CDR3 is built from 14 residues. Germline lookup yields CDR1 WNHNN and CDR2 SYGVQD (reference sequence). The V segment lost 5 bases and the J segment 6 bases; nucleotides outside the gene matches: 7. DNA for the CDR3: TGCGCCAGCAGTATTTGCTACAGGGGGGATACGCAGTATTTT. Protein sequence: CASSICYRGDTQYF.

The chain joins TRBV27 to TRBJ1-6; possible D gene TRBD1, 6 bases. Germline CDR1 MNHEY, CDR2 SMNVEV (reference sequence). This CDR3 region has 15 residues. The V and J ends lost 6 bases and 10 bases respectively, with 19 bases between them. CDR3: CASSPVTGSGSPLHF. Written as DNA, the CDR3 is TGTGCCAGCAGCCCTGTGACAGGCTCAGGATCACCCCTCCACTTT.

V is TRBV5-1 and J is TRBJ2-3; possible D gene TRBD1, 6 bases. The CDR3 is made up of 13 amino acids. CDR1 SGHRS and CDR2 YFSETQ come from the germline V gene. V lost 2 bases to trimming and J lost 4 bases, with 8 bases between them. This CDR3 is CASSLTGSDTQYF. The CDR3 bases are TGCGCCAGCAGCTTAACAGGGTCAGATACGCAGTATTTT.

Of note for this clone: The same CDR3 is also encoded by other DNA sequences in this sample. The chain is built from TRBV7-9 and TRBJ2-7; 11 nucleotides align to TRBD1. The V gene's germline CDR1 is SEHNR and CDR2 FQNEAQ (reference sequence). Trimming cost V 3 bases and J 4 bases; bases outside gene matches: 5. This CDR3 is 15 amino acids long. As DNA, the CDR3 is TGTGCCAGCAGCTTCGGACAGGGGGCTGTGTACGAGCAGTACTTC. Its protein is CASSFGQGAVYEQYF.

The chain uses TRBV13 and TRBJ2-1; the D is unclear. The CDR3 totals 13 residues. Germline CDR1 is PRHDT and CDR2 is FYEKMQ (reference sequence). V was pared by 3 bases and J by 5 bases, with 8 bases between. The CDR3 region has the DNA TGTGCCAGCAGCTTTGGCAGAAACAATGAGCAGTTCTTC. It specifies CASSFGRNNEQFF.

The chain's CDR3 is CASSLWGNSPLHF. DNA for the CDR3: TGTGCCAGCAGTTTATGGGGCAATTCACCCCTCCACTTT. The chain couples TRBV28 to TRBJ1-6; D is uncertain. Germline V CDR1 and CDR2: MDHEN, SYDVKM. This CDR3 has 13 residues. Deletions cut 0 bases from V and 7 bases from J, with 4 bases between.

The chain carries TRBV6-2 or TRBV6-3 and TRBJ1-5; D perhaps matches TRBD1 (6 bases). V dropped 2 bases and J dropped 2 bases, with 16 bases sitting between them. Germline V CDR1 and CDR2: MNHEY, SVGEGT. There are 17 residues in the CDR3. CDR3 in DNA: TGTGCCAGCAGTTACACCGGGACATCGACTGGCAATCAGCCCCAGCATTTT. Translating it yields CASSYTGTSTGNQPQHF.

The rearrangement links TRBV19 to TRBJ2-3; 10 positions match TRBD2. The CDR3 has 16 amino acids. V lost 3 bases, J lost 2 bases, and 5 bases stayed unmatched. The germline V gene has CDR1 LNHDA and CDR2 SQIVND (reference sequence). The CDR3 nucleotides are TGTGCCAGTAGTATGGCCGGACTAGCGGCCACAGATACGCAGTATTTT. This codes for CASSMAGLAATDTQYF. Drawing the rest from reference TRBV19 and TRBJ2-3, the complete variable domain is DGGITQSPKYLFRKEGQNVTLSCEQNLNHDAMYWYRQDPGQGLRLIYYSQIVNDFQKGDIAEGYSVSREKKESFPLTVTSAQKNPTAFYLCASSMAGLAATDTQYFGPGTRLTVL.

Note on this clone: This specimen includes other DNA sequences encoding the same CDR3. This chain joins TRBV5-1 and TRBJ1-1; TRBD1 matches 8 bases. The V gene's germline CDR1 is SGHRS and CDR2 YFSETQ. The trim removed 3 bases at V and 6 bases at J, leaving 7 bases unmatched. The CDR3 spans 14 residues. CDR3 coding DNA: TGCGCCAGCAGCTCCGGGACAGGCGGAGCTGAAGCTTTCTTT. Its translation: CASSSGTGGAEAFF.

The chain joins TRBV11-2 to TRBJ2-3; 9 nucleotides agree with TRBD2. The J segment lost 3 bases and the V segment lost 7 bases, leaving 11 bases of the junction unmatched. CDR1 is SGHAT and CDR2 is FQNNGV in the germline V gene. This CDR3 region has 16 residues. The CDR3 region has the DNA TGTGCCAGCACCCTTTTGGCGGGGGGGATGACAGATACGCAGTATTTT. Residues: CASTLLAGGMTDTQYF.

Written as DNA, the CDR3 is TGTGCCAGCAGTCCGGGACAAGTCTACAATGAGCAGTTCTTC. This codes for CASSPGQVYNEQFF. This rearrangement joins TRBV6-2 or TRBV6-3 to TRBJ2-1; D possibly corresponds to TRBD1 (6 bases). Trimming shortened V by 5 bases and J by 3 bases, and 11 bases separated the two germline ends. The CDR3 contains 14 residues. Germline CDR1 reads MNHEY; CDR2 reads SVGEGT.

The J gene is TRBJ2-2, the V gene TRBV29-1; a weak D match, TRBD2 (7 bases). Germline CDR1 is SQVTM and CDR2 is ANQGSEA. Trimming took 1 base from V and 2 from J, leaving 11 bases between them. The CDR3 has 15 amino acids. CDR3 coding DNA: TGCAGCGTTGAAGCTGGGGGGGCTAACACCGGGGAGCTGTTTTTT. Translating it yields CSVEAGGANTGELFF.